This T cell receptor (beta chain) was profiled in a study of shared clonotypes between healthy human individuals. The study's findings and limits: Represented diversity (both genetic and exposure-history) was limited by the small number of donors.

Bulk PBMC genomic DNA spanned ten immunoSEQ deep plates. TCRdb's copy holds only in-frame clones and misses some; the assay was immunoSEQ multiplex PCR. The table has about 480,000 clones, over 75% seen once. This clone was seen a single time. Antigen specificity is unknown. The germline V gene has CDR1 LNHNV and CDR2 YYDKDF (reference sequence). The CDR3 is 17 residues long. With V trimmed by 0 bases and J by 4 bases, 10 bases remained unmatched. Donation came from healthy HIV-negative adults that had no recent acute infections or vaccinations. The receptor's source is a woman aged 40 to 55 in good health. Some clones in this sample may be carry-over from other donors' samples. The chain recombines TRBV15 with TRBJ1-2; TRBD1 matches at 8 bases. Sequenced sample: PBMCs. This CDR3 reads CATSRDLTGALTYGYTF. In DNA, the CDR3 is TGTGCCACCAGCAGAGATCTGACAGGGGCTCTTACCTATGGCTACACCTTC.